This T cell receptor beta chain was sequenced in a study of graft-versus-host responses after intestinal transplantation. Study at large: Each patient got anti-thymocyte globulin induction, then tacrolimus and steroids for about 3 years. Findings of the study overall: Recipient marrow contained GvH clones, some of which appeared first in ileum or blood. After transplant, early declines in HvG clones were associated with peak levels of circulating GvH clones. Those patients showing graft-donor T cell macrochimerism displayed high graft-versus-host to host-versus-graft clonal ratios in allografts.

TCRdb keeps only in-frame clones here, not all; method: immunoSEQ multiplex PCR. The data show about 120,000 clones, less than 95% seen once. Details on this clone: Antigen specificity is unknown.

This CDR3 has 14 amino acids. Germline CDR1 SGHNT, CDR2 YYREEE (reference sequence). Trimming took 3 bases from V and 0 from J, leaving 7 bases between them. The chain combines TRBV5-4 with TRBJ1-3; D remains unclear. The sequencing here drew on unstimulated CD4+ T cells sorted from spleen or lymph node cells, taken before intestinal transplant. The clonotype comes from a human donor who received an intestinal transplant. DNA of the CDR3: TGTGCCAGCAGCTCCGGAGCCTCTGGAAACACCATATATTTT. It specifies CASSSGASGNTIYF. Full variable domain (rest looked up from reference TRBV5-4 and TRBJ1-3): ETGVTQSPTHLIKTRGQQVTLRCSSQSGHNTVSWYQQALGQGPQFIFQYYREEENGRGNFPPRFSGLQFPNYSSELNVNALELDDSALYLCASSSGASGNTIYFGEGSWLTVV.